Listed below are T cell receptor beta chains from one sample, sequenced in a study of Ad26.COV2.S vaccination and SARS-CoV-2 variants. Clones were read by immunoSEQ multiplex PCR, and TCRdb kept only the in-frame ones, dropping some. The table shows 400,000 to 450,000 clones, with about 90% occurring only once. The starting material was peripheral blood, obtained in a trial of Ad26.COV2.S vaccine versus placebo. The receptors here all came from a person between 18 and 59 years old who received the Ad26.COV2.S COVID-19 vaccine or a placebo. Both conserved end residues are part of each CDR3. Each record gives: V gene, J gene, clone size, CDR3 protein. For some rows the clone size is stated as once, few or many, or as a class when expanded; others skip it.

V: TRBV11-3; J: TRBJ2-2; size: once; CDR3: CASSLDPGAGTGELFF
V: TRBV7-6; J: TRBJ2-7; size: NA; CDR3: CASSRQGDNYEQYF
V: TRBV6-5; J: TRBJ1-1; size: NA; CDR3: CASRTDGDAFF
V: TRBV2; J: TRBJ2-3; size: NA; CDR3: CASSGDPRGGGPSTDTQYF
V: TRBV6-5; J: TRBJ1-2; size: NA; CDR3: CASSQQGRNYGYTF
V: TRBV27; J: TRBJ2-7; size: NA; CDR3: CASSHGGAYEQYF
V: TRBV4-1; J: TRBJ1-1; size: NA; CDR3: CASSYRRGNTEAFF
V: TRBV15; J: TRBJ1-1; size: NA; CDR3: CATSRGGTGNTEAFF
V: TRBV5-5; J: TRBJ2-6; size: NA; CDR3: CASSPHRVGSGANVLTF
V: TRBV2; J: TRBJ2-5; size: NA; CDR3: CASSFTRQETQYF
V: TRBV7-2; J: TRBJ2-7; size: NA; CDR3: CASSFDQRGYEQYF